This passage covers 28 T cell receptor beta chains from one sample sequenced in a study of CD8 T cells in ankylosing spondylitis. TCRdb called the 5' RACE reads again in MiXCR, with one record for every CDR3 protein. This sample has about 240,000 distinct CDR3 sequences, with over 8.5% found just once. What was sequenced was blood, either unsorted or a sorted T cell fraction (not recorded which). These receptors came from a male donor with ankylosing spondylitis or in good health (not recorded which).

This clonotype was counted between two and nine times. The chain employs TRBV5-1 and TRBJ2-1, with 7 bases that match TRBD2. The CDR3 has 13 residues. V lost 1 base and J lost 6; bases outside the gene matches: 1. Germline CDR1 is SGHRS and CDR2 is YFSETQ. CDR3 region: CASSLPGGNEQFF. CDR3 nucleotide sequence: TGCGCCAGCAGCTTGCCGGGGGGCAATGAGCAGTTCTTC.

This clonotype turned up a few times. The CDR3 protein is CSASSSGTYNEQFF. The CDR3 region has the DNA TGCAGCGCCTCCTCTAGCGGGACCTACAATGAGCAGTTCTTC. J is TRBJ2-1 and V is TRBV29-1, with TRBD2 matching over 9 bases. Trimming took 7 bases from V and 2 from J; bases not matched to a gene: 6. The CDR3 length is 14 residues. CDR1 and CDR2 from the germline V gene are SQVTM and ANQGSEA.

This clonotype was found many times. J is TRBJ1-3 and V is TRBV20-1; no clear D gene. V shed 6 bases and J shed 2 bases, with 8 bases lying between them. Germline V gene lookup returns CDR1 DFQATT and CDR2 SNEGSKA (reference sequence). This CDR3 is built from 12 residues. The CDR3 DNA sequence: TGCAGTGCCCCTACTCCTGGAAACACCATATATTTT. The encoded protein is CSAPTPGNTIYF.

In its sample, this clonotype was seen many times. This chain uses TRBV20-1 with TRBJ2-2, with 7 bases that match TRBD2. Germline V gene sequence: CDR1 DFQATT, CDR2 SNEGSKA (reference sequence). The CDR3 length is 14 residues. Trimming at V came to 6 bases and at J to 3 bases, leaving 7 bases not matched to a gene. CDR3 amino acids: CSARGLGDTGELFF. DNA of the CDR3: TGCAGTGCCCGAGGACTAGGGGACACCGGGGAGCTGTTTTTT.

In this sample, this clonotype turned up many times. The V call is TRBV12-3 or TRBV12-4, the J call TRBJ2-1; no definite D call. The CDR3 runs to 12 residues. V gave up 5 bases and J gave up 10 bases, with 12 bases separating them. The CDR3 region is CASSPLVGEQFF. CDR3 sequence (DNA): TGTGCCAGCAGTCCGTTAGTGGGGGAGCAGTTCTTC.

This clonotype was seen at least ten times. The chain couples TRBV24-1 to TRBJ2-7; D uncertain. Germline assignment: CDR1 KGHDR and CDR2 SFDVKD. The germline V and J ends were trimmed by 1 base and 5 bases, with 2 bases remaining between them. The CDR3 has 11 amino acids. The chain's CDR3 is CATSDLHEQYF. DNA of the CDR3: TGTGCCACCAGTGATTTACACGAGCAGTACTTC.

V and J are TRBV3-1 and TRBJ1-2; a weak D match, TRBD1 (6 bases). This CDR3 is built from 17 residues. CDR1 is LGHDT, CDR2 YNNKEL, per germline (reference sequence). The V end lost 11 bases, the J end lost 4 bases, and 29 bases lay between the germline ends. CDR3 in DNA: TGTGCCTGCACCCAAGAAGGGGGGGAGATTCTCCCCTATGGCTACACCTTC. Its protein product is CACTQEGGEILPYGYTF.

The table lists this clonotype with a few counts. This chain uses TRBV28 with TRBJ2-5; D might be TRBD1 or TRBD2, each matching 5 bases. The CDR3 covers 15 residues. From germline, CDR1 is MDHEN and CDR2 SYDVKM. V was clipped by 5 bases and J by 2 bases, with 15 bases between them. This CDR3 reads CASSPLRDAQETQYF. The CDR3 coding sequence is TGTGCCAGCAGTCCCCTCCGGGACGCGCAAGAGACCCAGTACTTC.

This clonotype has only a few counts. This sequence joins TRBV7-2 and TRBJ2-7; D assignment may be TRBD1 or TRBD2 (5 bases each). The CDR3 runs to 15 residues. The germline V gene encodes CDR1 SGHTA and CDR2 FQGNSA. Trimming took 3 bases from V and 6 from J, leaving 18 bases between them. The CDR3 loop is CASSFTSGTFGEQYF. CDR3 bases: TGTGCCAGCAGCTTCACTTCCGGGACCTTCGGCGAGCAGTACTTC.

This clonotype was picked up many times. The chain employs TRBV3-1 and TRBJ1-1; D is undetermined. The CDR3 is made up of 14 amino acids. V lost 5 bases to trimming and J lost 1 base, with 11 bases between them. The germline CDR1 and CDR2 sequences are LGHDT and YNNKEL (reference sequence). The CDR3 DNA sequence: TGTGCCAGCAGCGAGTGGGCAGGGAACACTGAAGCTTTCTTT. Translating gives CASSEWAGNTEAFF.

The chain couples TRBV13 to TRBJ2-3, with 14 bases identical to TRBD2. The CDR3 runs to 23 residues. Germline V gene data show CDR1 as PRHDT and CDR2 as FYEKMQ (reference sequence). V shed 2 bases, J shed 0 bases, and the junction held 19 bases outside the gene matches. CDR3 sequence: CASSLSLRDAGTSGGPSTDTQYF. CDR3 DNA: TGTGCCAGCAGCTTAAGTCTGCGGGACGCGGGGACTAGCGGGGGCCCCAGCACAGATACGCAGTATTTT.

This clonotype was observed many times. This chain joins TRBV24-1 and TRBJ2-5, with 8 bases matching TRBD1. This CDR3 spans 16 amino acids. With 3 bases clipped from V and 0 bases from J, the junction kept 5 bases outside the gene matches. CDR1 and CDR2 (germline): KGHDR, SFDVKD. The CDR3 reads CATSDGQGKHQETQYF. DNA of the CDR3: TGTGCCACCAGTGATGGACAGGGCAAACACCAAGAGACCCAGTACTTC.

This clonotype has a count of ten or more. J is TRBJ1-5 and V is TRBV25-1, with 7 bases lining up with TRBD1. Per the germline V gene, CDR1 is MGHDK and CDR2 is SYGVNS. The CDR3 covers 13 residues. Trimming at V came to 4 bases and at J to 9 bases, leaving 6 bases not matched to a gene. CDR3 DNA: TGTGCCAGCAGTGGCCTCAGGGGGTGGCCCCAGCATTTT. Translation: CASSGLRGWPQHF.

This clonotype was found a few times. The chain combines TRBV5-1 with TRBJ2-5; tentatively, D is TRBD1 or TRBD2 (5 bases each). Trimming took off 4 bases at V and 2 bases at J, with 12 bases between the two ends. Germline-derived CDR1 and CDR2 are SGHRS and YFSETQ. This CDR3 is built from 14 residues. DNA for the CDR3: TGCGCCAGCAGCGGGACGGAGCTTCAAGAGACCCAGTACTTC. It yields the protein CASSGTELQETQYF. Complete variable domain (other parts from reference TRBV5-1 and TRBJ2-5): KAGVTQTPRYLIKTRGQQVTLSCSPISGHRSVSWYQQTPGQGLQFLFEYFSETQRNKGNFPGRFSGRQFSNSRSEMNVSTLELGDSALYLCASSGTELQETQYFGPGTRLLVL.

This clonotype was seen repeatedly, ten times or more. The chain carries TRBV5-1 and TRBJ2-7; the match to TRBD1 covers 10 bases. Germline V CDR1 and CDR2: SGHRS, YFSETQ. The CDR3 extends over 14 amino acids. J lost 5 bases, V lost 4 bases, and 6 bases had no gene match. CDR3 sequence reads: CASSPSGTGDEQYF. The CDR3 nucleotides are TGCGCCAGCAGCCCATCCGGGACAGGGGACGAGCAGTACTTC.

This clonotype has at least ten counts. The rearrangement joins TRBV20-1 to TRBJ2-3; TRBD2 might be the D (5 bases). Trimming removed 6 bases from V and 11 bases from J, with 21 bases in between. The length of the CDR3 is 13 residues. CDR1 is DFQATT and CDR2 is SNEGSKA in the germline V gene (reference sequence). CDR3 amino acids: CSAPPVASTQQYF. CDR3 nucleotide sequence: TGCAGTGCCCCCCCCGTTGCTAGCACCCAGCAGTATTTT.

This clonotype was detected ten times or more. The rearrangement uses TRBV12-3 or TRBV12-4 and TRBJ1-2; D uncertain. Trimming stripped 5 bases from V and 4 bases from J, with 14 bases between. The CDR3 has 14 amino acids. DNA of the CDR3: TGTGCCAGCAGTCGGACGGCCTCCCTCTATGGCTACACCTTC. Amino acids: CASSRTASLYGYTF.

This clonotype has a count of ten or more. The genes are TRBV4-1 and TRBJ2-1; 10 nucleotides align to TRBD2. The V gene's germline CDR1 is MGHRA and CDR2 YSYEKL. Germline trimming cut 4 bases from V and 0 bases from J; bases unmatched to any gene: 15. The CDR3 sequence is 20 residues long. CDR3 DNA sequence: TGCGCCAGCAGCCCTTCCCTGTTAGCGGGAGGCCACCTCTCCTACAATGAGCAGTTCTTC. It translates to CASSPSLLAGGHLSYNEQFF.

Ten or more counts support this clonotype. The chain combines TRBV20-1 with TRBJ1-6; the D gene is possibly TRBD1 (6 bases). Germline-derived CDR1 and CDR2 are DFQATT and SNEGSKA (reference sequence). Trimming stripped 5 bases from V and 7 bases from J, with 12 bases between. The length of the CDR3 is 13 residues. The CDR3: CSADTGSNSPLHF. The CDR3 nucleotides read TGCAGTGCTGATACAGGGAGCAATTCACCCCTCCACTTT.

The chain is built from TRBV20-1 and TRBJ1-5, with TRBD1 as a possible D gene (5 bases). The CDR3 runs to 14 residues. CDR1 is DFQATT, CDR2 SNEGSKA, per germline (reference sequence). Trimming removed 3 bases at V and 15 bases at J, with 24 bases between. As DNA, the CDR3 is TGCAGTGCTAGGCGGGGCGGAGGGATCAGCCCTCCGCATTTT. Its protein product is CSARRGGGISPPHF.

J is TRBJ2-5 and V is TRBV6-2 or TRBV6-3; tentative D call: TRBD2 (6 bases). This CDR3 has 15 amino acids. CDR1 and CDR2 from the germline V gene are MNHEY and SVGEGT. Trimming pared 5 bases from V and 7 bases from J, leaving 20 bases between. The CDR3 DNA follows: TGTGCCAGCAGTCCTAGCCTGGGAGGAGAGCGGACCCAGTACTTC. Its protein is CASSPSLGGERTQYF.

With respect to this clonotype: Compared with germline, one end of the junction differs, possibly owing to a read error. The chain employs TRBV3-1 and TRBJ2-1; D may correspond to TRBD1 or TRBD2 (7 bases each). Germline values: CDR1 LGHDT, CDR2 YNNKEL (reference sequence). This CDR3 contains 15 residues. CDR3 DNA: TGTGCCAACAGCAGGGAGGGGGCCTCCTACAATGAGCAGTTCTTC. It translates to CANSREGASYNEQFF.

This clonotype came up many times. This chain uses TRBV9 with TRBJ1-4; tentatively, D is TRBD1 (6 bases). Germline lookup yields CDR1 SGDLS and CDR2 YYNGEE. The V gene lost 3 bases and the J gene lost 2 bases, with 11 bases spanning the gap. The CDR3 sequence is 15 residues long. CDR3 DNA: TGTGCCAGCAGCGCATCCGGGGGCACTAATGAAAAACTGTTTTTT. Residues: CASSASGGTNEKLFF.

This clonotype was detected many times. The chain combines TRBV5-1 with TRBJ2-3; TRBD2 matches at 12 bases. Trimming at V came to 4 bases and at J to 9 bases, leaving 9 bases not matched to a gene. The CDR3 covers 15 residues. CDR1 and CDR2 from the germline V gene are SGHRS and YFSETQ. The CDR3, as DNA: TGCGCCAGCAGCCCCGGACTAGCGGGATCTGAAACGCAGTATTTT. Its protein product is CASSPGLAGSETQYF.

CDR3 nucleotide sequence: TGTGCCAGTAGTCGGCTGATTTGGGGCGACGAGCAGTACTTC. Protein product: CASSRLIWGDEQYF. The J gene is TRBJ2-7, the V gene TRBV19, with a weak D call TRBD1 (5 bases). Trimming cost V 5 bases and J 5 bases, with 16 bases left between them. Looked up from germline, CDR1 is LNHDA and CDR2 is SQIVND (reference sequence). The CDR3 sequence is 14 residues long. Looking up the rest from reference TRBV19 and TRBJ2-7 gives the full variable domain: DGGITQSPKYLFRKEGQNVTLSCEQNLNHDAMYWYRQDPGQGLRLIYYSQIVNDFQKGDIAEGYSVSREKKESFPLTVTSAQKNPTAFYLCASSRLIWGDEQYFGPGTRLTVT.

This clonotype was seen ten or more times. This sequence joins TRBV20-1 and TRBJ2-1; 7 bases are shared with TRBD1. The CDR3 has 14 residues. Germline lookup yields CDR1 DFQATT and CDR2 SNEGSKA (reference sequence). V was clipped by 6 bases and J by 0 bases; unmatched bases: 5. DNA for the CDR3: TGCAGTGCGCGACGACAGGGCTCCTACAATGAGCAGTTCTTC. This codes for CSARRQGSYNEQFF.

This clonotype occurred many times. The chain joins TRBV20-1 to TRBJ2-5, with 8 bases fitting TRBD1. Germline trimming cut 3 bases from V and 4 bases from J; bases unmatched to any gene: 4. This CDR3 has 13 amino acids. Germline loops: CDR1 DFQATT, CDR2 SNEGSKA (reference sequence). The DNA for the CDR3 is TGCAGTGCTAGGCGACAGGGGAGAGAGACCCAGTACTTC. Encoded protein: CSARRQGRETQYF.

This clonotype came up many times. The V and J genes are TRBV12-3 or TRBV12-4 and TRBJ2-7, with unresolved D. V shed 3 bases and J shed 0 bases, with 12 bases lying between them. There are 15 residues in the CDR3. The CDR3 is CASSFLEGNSYEQYF. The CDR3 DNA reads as TGTGCCAGCAGTTTCTTGGAAGGGAACTCCTACGAGCAGTACTTC.